Described below is a single T cell receptor (beta chain) sequence and its context. Its antigen is as yet unknown. The data derive from a study of T-cell memory formation after mild COVID-19. Whole-study context: TCR clusters were largely donor specific. General study results and limits: Those CD4+ clones that contracted were mainly in CM and EM (CD8+ ones in EMRA). Memory cells collected pre-infection included some clones that later responded, suggesting cross-reactive memory joined.

TCR alpha and TCR beta cDNA libraries carrying sample barcodes and UMIs came from 5'RACE with constant-segment primers. TCRdb re-called the 5' RACE reads through MiXCR, storing one row per CDR3 protein. The data hold a few hundred thousand distinct CDR3 sequences, with 20% to 25% observed a single time. CDR1 and CDR2 (germline): SGHRS, YFSETQ. V was pared by 6 bases and J by 10 bases, with 11 bases of the junction left unmatched. The CDR3 has 14 residues. Material for sequencing was PBMCs or a T cell subset sorted from them (not recorded which). The chain is built from TRBV5-1 and TRBJ2-1; 9 bases map to TRBD1. The receptor was isolated from a man younger than 35 who had mild COVID-19 (a few samples of this study predate the infection). Cell type and time point are not known. The CDR3 loop reads CASNRDRAQWEQFF. For the CDR3, the DNA is TGCGCCAGCAATAGGGACAGGGCGCAATGGGAGCAGTTCTTC.